These 12 T cell receptor beta chains were sequenced from one sample in a study of shared clonotypes between healthy human individuals. Libraries were prepared by immunoSEQ multiplex PCR; TCRdb keeps only in-frame clonotypes and omits some of them. The table lists about 600,000 clones, about 98% of them singletons, with around 0.3% in the top ten. Terminally differentiated effector memory CD45RA+ cells were left out of the naive CD8 fraction, which was CD45RO-negative and positively selected for CCR7. Sequencing was performed on naive CD8+ T cells sorted from blood. All receptors come from a man aged 30 to 39 in good health.

The chain couples TRBV5-1 to TRBJ2-1; TRBD2 might be the D (6 bases). CDR1 is SGHRS and CDR2 is YFSETQ in the germline V gene. With 5 bases removed from V and 2 bases from J, the gap between germline ends came to 17 bases. This CDR3 contains 16 residues. CDR3 bases: TGCGCCAGCAGTCTCCCAGGCGGAGGGACCTACAATGAGCAGTTCTTC. Residues: CASSLPGGGTYNEQFF. The entire variable domain, with the rest obtained from reference TRBV5-1 and TRBJ2-1, is as follows: KAGVTQTPRYLIKTRGQQVTLSCSPISGHRSVSWYQQTPGQGLQFLFEYFSETQRNKGNFPGRFSGRQFSNSRSEMNVSTLELGDSALYLCASSLPGGGTYNEQFFGPGTRLTVL.

The chain employs TRBV30 and TRBJ2-7; TRBD1 agrees at 9 bases. Germline loops: CDR1 GTSNPN, CDR2 SVGIG (reference sequence). The ends lost 3 bases at V and 3 bases at J; junction bases unmatched: 3. The CDR3 has 13 amino acids. CDR3 in DNA: TGTGCCTGGAGCGCGGGACAGGGCTACGAGCAGTACTTC. It yields the protein CAWSAGQGYEQYF.

This rearrangement joins TRBV7-9 to TRBJ2-5; a possible D gene is TRBD1 (5 bases). The CDR3 loop spans 15 amino acids. Germline CDR1 SEHNR, CDR2 FQNEAQ (reference sequence). With 5 bases removed from V and 0 bases from J, the gap between germline ends came to 13 bases. CDR3 DNA sequence: TGTGCCAGCAGCACGTATAAGGGGTACCAAGAGACCCAGTACTTC. As protein: CASSTYKGYQETQYF.

V usage is TRBV6-1 and J usage is TRBJ2-1; 7 bases align to TRBD2. J was trimmed by 1 base and V by 3 bases; bases with no gene match: 6. This CDR3 has 16 amino acids. Germline CDR1 reads MNHNS; CDR2 reads SASEGT. Here the CDR3 reads CASSDPSGMSYNEQFF. The CDR3 region has the DNA TGTGCCAGCAGTGATCCCAGCGGGATGTCCTACAATGAGCAGTTCTTC.

This chain joins TRBV7-9 and TRBJ2-2, with 9 nucleotides matching TRBD2. Germline V CDR1 and CDR2: SEHNR, FQNEAQ (reference sequence). This CDR3 has 15 residues. The J segment lost 5 bases and the V segment lost 5 bases, leaving 6 bases of the junction unmatched. CDR3 sequence: CASSPRTSVTGELFF. In DNA, the CDR3 is TGTGCCAGCAGCCCCAGGACTAGCGTTACCGGGGAGCTGTTTTTT.

The chain has TRBV7-3 and TRBJ2-3, with 10 bases that match TRBD2. In germline, CDR1 is SGHTA, CDR2 FQGTGA. The CDR3 is 19 amino acids. Unmatched junction bases numbered 15, after V lost 4 bases and J lost 2 bases. The CDR3 coding sequence is TGTGCCAGCAGCTCCGCCCAGGAAGGACTAGCGGAAAACACAGATACGCAGTATTTT. The encoded protein is CASSSAQEGLAENTDTQYF.

This chain connects TRBV7-9 to TRBJ1-1; D gene ambiguous. CDR1 and CDR2 (germline): SEHNR, FQNEAQ (reference sequence). V lost 4 bases to trimming and J lost 7 bases, with 13 bases between them. The CDR3 has 13 amino acids. The CDR3 reads CASSSRGTIEAFF. CDR3 nucleotides: TGTGCCAGCAGCTCTCGGGGTACGATTGAAGCTTTCTTT.

With regard to this clone: Different DNA sequences within this sample yield the same CDR3. The chain carries TRBV29-1 and TRBJ2-2; maybe TRBD1 (6 bases). Germline-derived CDR1 and CDR2 are SQVTM and ANQGSEA. This CDR3 spans 13 amino acids. Between the trimmed V and J ends, which lost 4 bases and 1 base, there was a span of 7 bases. CDR3 sequence: CSVGTENTGELFF. The CDR3 coding sequence is TGCAGCGTTGGGACAGAGAACACCGGGGAGCTGTTTTTT.

V gene TRBV5-1 combines with J gene TRBJ2-1, with no clear D. This CDR3 has 15 residues. Germline CDR1 is SGHRS and CDR2 is YFSETQ. V dropped 0 bases and J dropped 6 bases, with 13 bases sitting between them. The CDR3 nucleotides read TGCGCCAGCAGCTTGGTGGGCAAATCCCCCAATGAGCAGTTCTTC. It is translated as CASSLVGKSPNEQFF.

V usage is TRBV4-1 and J usage is TRBJ2-3; 8 positions match TRBD2. The CDR3 loop spans 15 amino acids. From germline, CDR1 is MGHRA and CDR2 YSYEKL. Trimming at V came to 8 bases and at J to 4 bases, leaving 11 bases not matched to a gene. The CDR3 DNA reads TGCGCCAGCGGAAGTGAGAGCGGGAGATCAGATACGCAGTATTTT. Translating gives CASGSESGRSDTQYF.

Remarks on this clone: In the same sample, other DNA sequences code for this CDR3. This rearrangement joins TRBV7-9 to TRBJ2-7; 8 nucleotides match TRBD1. J gave up 3 bases and V 1 base, and 5 bases lay outside the gene matches. Germline CDR1 and CDR2: SEHNR and FQNEAQ (reference sequence). This CDR3 contains 15 residues. The CDR3 DNA follows: TGTGCCAGCAGCTTAGTGGCAGGGGGCAACTACGAGCAGTACTTC. It specifies CASSLVAGGNYEQYF.

The genes are TRBV2 and TRBJ1-2; D is unresolved. This CDR3 spans 13 amino acids. The V gene's germline CDR1 is SNHLY and CDR2 FYNNEI. V lost 4 bases, J lost 2 bases, and 8 bases lay in between. The CDR3 DNA reads TGTGCCAGCAGTGGGTCAGAAAACTATGGCTACACCTTC. Protein sequence: CASSGSENYGYTF. The variable domain in full, with the rest retrieved from reference TRBV2 and TRBJ1-2, is EPEVTQTPSHQVTQMGQEVILRCVPISNHLYFYWYRQILGQKVEFLVSFYNNEISEKSEIFDDQFSVERPDGSNFTLKIRSTKLEDSAMYFCASSGSENYGYTFGSGTRLTVV.